Shown below are 26 T cell receptor beta chains from a single sample sequenced in a study of long-term antiretroviral therapy in people with HIV. A v3.0 immunoSEQ assay was performed at survey level. Data came from immunoSEQ multiplex PCR; TCRdb stores just in-frame clones and leaves some out. Of around 7,800 clones listed, about four fifths are singletons. The input for sequencing was unsorted PBMCs, taken about 0.9 years before starting antiretroviral therapy. These TCRs come from a man aged 40-50 years with HIV.

The rearrangement uses TRBV4-3 and TRBJ2-7; D may be TRBD1 (5 bases). Germline V CDR1 and CDR2: LGHNA, YSLEER. V was trimmed by 3 bases and J by 3 bases, leaving 9 bases between them. This CDR3 is built from 13 residues. The CDR3 here is CASSQTVSYEQYF. DNA of the CDR3: TGCGCCAGCAGCCAGACAGTGAGCTACGAGCAGTACTTC.

The chain is built from TRBV27 and TRBJ2-7; TRBD1 agrees at 8 bases. Trimming took 2 bases from V and 3 from J; bases not matched to a gene: 3. From germline, CDR1 is MNHEY and CDR2 SMNVEV (reference sequence). The CDR3 totals 14 residues. The CDR3: CASSLAGTGYEQYF. The CDR3 coding sequence is TGTGCCAGCAGTTTAGCCGGGACAGGCTACGAGCAGTACTTC.

This chain joins TRBV19 and TRBJ2-2; the D is unclear. This CDR3 region has 14 residues. Per the germline V gene, CDR1 is LNHDA and CDR2 is SQIVND (reference sequence). The ends were cut back, 4 bases at V and 1 base at J, with 7 bases in the middle. CDR3: CASSTGKNTGELFF. The CDR3 region has the DNA TGTGCCAGTAGTACCGGAAAGAACACCGGGGAGCTGTTTTTT.

This clone has only a few counts. The rearrangement links TRBV27 to TRBJ1-3, with 8 bases matching TRBD1. CDR3 length: 14 residues. The ends lost 5 bases at V and 8 bases at J; junction bases unmatched: 8. Germline V lookup: CDR1 MNHEY, CDR2 SMNVEV (reference sequence). The CDR3 sequence is CASSPGQGWDTIYF. Written as DNA, the CDR3 is TGTGCCAGCAGTCCCGGACAGGGCTGGGACACCATATATTTT.

This clone was seen a handful of times. The chain employs TRBV12-5 and TRBJ2-7; D remains ambiguous. V was shortened by 1 base and J by 0 bases, with 1 base between the two germline ends. CDR3 length equals 12 residues. Germline values: CDR1 LGHNT, CDR2 FRNRAP. The CDR3 is CASGLGSYEQYF. As DNA, the CDR3 is TGTGCTAGTGGTTTGGGCTCCTACGAGCAGTACTTC.

The CDR3 protein is CASSSQRGGLTDTQYF. The CDR3, as DNA: TGTGCCAGCAGTTCGCAAAGGGGGGGCCTCACAGATACGCAGTATTTT. This chain connects TRBV27 to TRBJ2-3; tentative D call: TRBD2 (7 bases). CDR1 is MNHEY and CDR2 is SMNVEV in the germline V gene (reference sequence). Between the trimmed V and J ends, which lost 4 bases and 2 bases, there was a span of 16 bases. The CDR3 length is 16 residues.

The table lists this clone with a few counts. V usage is TRBV29-1 and J usage is TRBJ1-2, with D perhaps matching TRBD1 (6 bases). The CDR3 length is 11 residues. Germline V gene sequence: CDR1 SQVTM, CDR2 ANQGSEA. V shed 7 bases and J shed 4 bases, with 10 bases lying between them. Written as DNA, the CDR3 is TGCAGCGCTGGACAGTCCTATGGCTACACCTTC. This gives the protein CSAGQSYGYTF.

This rearrangement joins TRBV19 to TRBJ1-1, with D maybe TRBD1 (5 bases). V was shortened by 3 bases and J by 1 base, with 9 bases between the two germline ends. CDR1 is LNHDA, CDR2 SQIVND, per germline (reference sequence). This CDR3 region has 14 residues. DNA for the CDR3: TGTGCCAGTAGTATTGACAGAGCGAACACTGAAGCTTTCTTT. Encoded protein: CASSIDRANTEAFF.

This sequence joins TRBV29-1 and TRBJ1-1; 7 nucleotides agree with TRBD1. The CDR3 consists of 14 residues. V gave up 1 base and J gave up 4 bases; unmatched junction bases: 6. In germline, CDR1 is SQVTM, CDR2 ANQGSEA. The CDR3 loop is CSVEVTGLGTEAFF. The CDR3 nucleotides are TGCAGCGTTGAAGTGACAGGGCTCGGCACTGAAGCTTTCTTT. Full variable domain (rest looked up from reference TRBV29-1 and TRBJ1-1): SAVISQKPSRDICQRGTSLTIQCQVDSQVTMMFWYRQQPGQSLTLIATANQGSEATYESGFVIDKFPISRPNLTFSTLTVSNMSPEDSSIYLCSVEVTGLGTEAFFGQGTRLTVV.

This chain links TRBV19 with TRBJ1-2; a weak D match, TRBD1 (5 bases). Germline V CDR1 and CDR2: LNHDA, SQIVND (reference sequence). This CDR3 has 12 residues. The V end lost 5 bases, the J end lost 5 bases, and 9 bases lay between the germline ends. The chain's CDR3 is CASSFRDYGYTF. CDR3 nucleotide sequence: TGTGCCAGTAGTTTCAGGGATTATGGCTACACCTTC.

J is TRBJ1-6 and V is TRBV5-5; tentative D call: TRBD1 (6 bases). Germline assignment: CDR1 SGHKS and CDR2 YYEKEE (reference sequence). V was trimmed by 0 bases and J by 7 bases, leaving 11 bases between them. The CDR3 length is 15 residues. This CDR3 is CASSLAGTLNSPLHF. CDR3 sequence (DNA): TGTGCCAGCAGCTTGGCCGGGACATTGAATTCACCCCTCCACTTT.

This clone was counted only a few times. The chain combines TRBV7-8 with TRBJ2-2; the D gene is possibly TRBD1 (5 bases). V was cut by 2 bases and J by 7 bases, with 14 bases left in between. The germline V gene encodes CDR1 SGHVS and CDR2 FQNEAQ. The CDR3 has 15 amino acids. CDR3: CASSLTQGSIGELFF. The DNA for the CDR3 is TGTGCCAGCAGCTTAACCCAGGGTAGCATCGGGGAGCTGTTTTTT.

This clone is deemed large. This chain connects TRBV7-8 to TRBJ1-3; maybe TRBD1 (6 bases). The CDR3 runs 15 residues. Germline-derived CDR1 and CDR2 are SGHVS and FQNEAQ. With 5 bases removed from V and 6 bases from J, the gap between germline ends came to 17 bases. CDR3 residues: CASSPDQGLENTIYF. For the CDR3, the DNA is TGTGCCAGCAGCCCGGACCAGGGGCTGGAAAACACCATATATTTT.

The gene calls are TRBV15 and TRBJ1-2; D is uncertain. V lost 3 bases to trimming and J lost 0 bases, with 8 bases between them. The CDR3 is 14 amino acids. CDR1 is LNHNV, CDR2 YYDKDF, per germline (reference sequence). This CDR3 is CATSSGTANYGYTF. CDR3 DNA sequence: TGTGCCACCAGCAGTGGCACAGCTAACTATGGCTACACCTTC.

The gene calls are TRBV5-1 and TRBJ1-1; tentative D call: TRBD1 (6 bases). V was shortened by 4 bases and J by 0 bases, with 13 bases between the two germline ends. The CDR3 consists of 15 residues. Germline-derived CDR1 and CDR2 are SGHRS and YFSETQ. The CDR3: CASSPWTDMNTEAFF. The DNA of the CDR3 is TGCGCCAGCAGCCCCTGGACAGATATGAACACTGAAGCTTTCTTT.

Relative to its sample, this clone is medium-sized. J is TRBJ2-7 and V is TRBV2; D call uncertain. The V and J ends lost 11 bases and 1 base respectively, with 12 bases between them. CDR3 length equals 12 residues. Per the germline V gene, CDR1 is SNHLY and CDR2 is FYNNEI. CDR3 nucleotide sequence: TGTGCCGGCGCCGGCCAGTCCTACGAGCAGTACTTC. Its protein is CAGAGQSYEQYF.

The rearrangement uses TRBV19 and TRBJ2-7, with D unresolved. The germline V gene encodes CDR1 LNHDA and CDR2 SQIVND (reference sequence). The CDR3 has 13 residues. V was cut by 4 bases and J by 3 bases, with 10 bases left in between. This chain's CDR3 is CASSTELHYEQYF. DNA for the CDR3: TGTGCCAGTAGTACGGAACTCCACTACGAGCAGTACTTC.

V usage is TRBV6-6 and J usage is TRBJ2-2; 12 bases are a match to TRBD1. Trimming at V came to 6 bases and at J to 8 bases, leaving 7 bases not matched to a gene. The CDR3 runs to 15 residues. Germline V gene sequence: CDR1 MNHNY, CDR2 SVGAGI (reference sequence). The CDR3 coding sequence is TGTGCCAGCAGAGCCGGGACAGGGGGCGTGGGGGAGCTGTTTTTT. Its translation: CASRAGTGGVGELFF.

J is TRBJ2-7 and V is TRBV7-6; D remains ambiguous. V dropped 0 bases and J dropped 4 bases, with 16 bases sitting between them. Germline CDR1 is SGHVS and CDR2 is FNYEAQ. The CDR3 contains 16 residues. The CDR3 sequence is CASSLASGTSRYEQYF. CDR3 sequence (DNA): TGTGCCAGCAGCTTAGCCTCCGGCACGTCGAGGTACGAGCAGTACTTC.

The chain uses TRBV9 and TRBJ1-1; D ambiguous. The V and J ends lost 3 bases and 0 bases respectively, with 6 bases between them. The CDR3 covers 13 residues. The germline V gene has CDR1 SGDLS and CDR2 YYNGEE. CDR3 region: CASSAGMNTEAFF. CDR3 bases: TGTGCCAGCAGCGCGGGCATGAACACTGAAGCTTTCTTT. The entire variable domain, with the rest obtained from reference TRBV9 and TRBJ1-1, is as follows: DSGVTQTPKHLITATGQRVTLRCSPRSGDLSVYWYQQSLDQGLQFLIQYYNGEERAKGNILERFSAQQFPDLHSELNLSSLELGDSALYFCASSAGMNTEAFFGQGTRLTVV.

This clone was detected only a few times. This chain joins TRBV5-6 and TRBJ1-5; no reliable D call. The CDR3 extends over 15 amino acids. CDR1 and CDR2 from the germline V gene are SGHDT and YYEEEE. The V end lost 0 bases, the J end lost 7 bases, and 14 bases lay between the germline ends. The CDR3 DNA is TGTGCCAGCAGCTTGGGGCAGGTAGCATCCCAGCCCCAGCATTTT. Translated, it gives CASSLGQVASQPQHF.

This clone occurred a few times. The chain joins TRBV2 to TRBJ2-7; 7 nucleotides agree with TRBD1. Germline V CDR1 and CDR2: SNHLY, FYNNEI. This CDR3 region has 16 residues. J lost 2 bases, V lost 9 bases, and 16 bases had no gene match. The CDR3 nucleotides are TGTGCCAGAGACAGGGTCGTAGGAGCGGCGCCCTACGAGCAGTACTTC. Protein sequence: CARDRVVGAAPYEQYF.

This chain connects TRBV10-3 to TRBJ1-2; D unclear. V lost 4 bases and J 0 bases, leaving 15 bases between the germline ends. The CDR3 covers 16 residues. Germline V CDR1 and CDR2: ENHRY, SYGVKD. The CDR3 here is CAISAGDAVSNYGYTF. The CDR3, as DNA: TGTGCCATCAGTGCGGGTGATGCAGTATCTAACTATGGCTACACCTTC.

The rearrangement joins TRBV27 to TRBJ2-7, with D uncertain. This CDR3 comprises 13 residues. V dropped 0 bases and J dropped 6 bases, with 9 bases sitting between them. The V gene's germline CDR1 is MNHEY and CDR2 SMNVEV (reference sequence). The CDR3: CASSLSLRAEQYF. In DNA, the CDR3 is TGTGCCAGCAGTTTATCGCTTAGGGCCGAGCAGTACTTC.

This clone is labeled as medium-sized (0.01 to 0.1%). The rearrangement uses TRBV18 and TRBJ2-7, with D perhaps matching TRBD1 (6 bases). Trimming removed 2 bases from V and 5 bases from J, with 16 bases in between. The CDR3 consists of 15 residues. Per the germline V gene, CDR1 is KGHSH and CDR2 is LQKENI. CDR3 in DNA: TGTGCCAGCTCACCAGGCCCCTTCAGGGGAAACGAGCAGTACTTC. It encodes CASSPGPFRGNEQYF.

This chain links TRBV9 with TRBJ1-1; 7 nucleotides align to TRBD1. The CDR3 spans 14 residues. J lost 2 bases, V lost 3 bases, and 4 bases had no gene match. The germline CDR1 and CDR2 sequences are SGDLS and YYNGEE. CDR3 bases: TGTGCCAGCAGCGCGGGACAGCTTAACACTGAAGCTTTCTTT. It translates to CASSAGQLNTEAFF.